This note documents a single T cell receptor beta chain sequence. The data derive from a study of OX40 agonist ivuxolimab in advanced cancers. Study-level information: Those enrolled were roughly 80% male, with a mean age of roughly 60 years and ages from roughly 23 to 80.

Germline V gives CDR1 SQVTM, CDR2 ANQGSEA. CDR3 length: 14 residues. The junction had 11 bases not matched to a gene; V was cut back by 6 bases and J by 7 bases. Data came from immunoSEQ multiplex PCR; TCRdb stores just in-frame clones and leaves some out. The repertoire holds over 20,000 clones, with 75% to 80% as singletons. This TCR came from an adult with an advanced solid tumor such as melanoma, head and neck, liver or kidney cancer. V is TRBV29-1 and J is TRBJ2-2; the match to TRBD1 covers 7 bases. The specimen was CD4+ or CD8+ T cells sorted from blood, collected in a trial of the OX40 agonist ivuxolimab. The CDR3 here is CSVPTGTGYGELFF. The CDR3 nucleotides are TGCAGCGTGCCGACAGGGACCGGGTACGGGGAGCTGTTTTTT.